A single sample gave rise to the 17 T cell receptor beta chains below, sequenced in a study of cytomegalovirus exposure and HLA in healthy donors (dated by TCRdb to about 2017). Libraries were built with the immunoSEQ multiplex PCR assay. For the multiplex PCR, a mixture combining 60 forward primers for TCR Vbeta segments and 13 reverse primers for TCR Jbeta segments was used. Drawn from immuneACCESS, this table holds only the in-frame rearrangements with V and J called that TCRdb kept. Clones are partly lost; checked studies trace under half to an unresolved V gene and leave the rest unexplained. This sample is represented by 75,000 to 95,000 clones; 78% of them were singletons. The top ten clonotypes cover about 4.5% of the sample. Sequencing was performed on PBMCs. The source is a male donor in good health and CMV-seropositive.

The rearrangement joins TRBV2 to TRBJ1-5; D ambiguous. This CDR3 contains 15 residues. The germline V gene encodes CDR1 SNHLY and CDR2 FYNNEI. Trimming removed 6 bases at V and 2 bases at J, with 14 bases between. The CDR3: CASSSQQWGNQPQHF. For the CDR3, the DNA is TGTGCCAGCAGCTCACAGCAATGGGGCAATCAGCCCCAGCATTTT. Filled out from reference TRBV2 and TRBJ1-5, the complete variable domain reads EPEVTQTPSHQVTQMGQEVILRCVPISNHLYFYWYRQILGQKVEFLVSFYNNEISEKSEIFDDQFSVERPDGSNFTLKIRSTKLEDSAMYFCASSSQQWGNQPQHFGDGTRLSIL.

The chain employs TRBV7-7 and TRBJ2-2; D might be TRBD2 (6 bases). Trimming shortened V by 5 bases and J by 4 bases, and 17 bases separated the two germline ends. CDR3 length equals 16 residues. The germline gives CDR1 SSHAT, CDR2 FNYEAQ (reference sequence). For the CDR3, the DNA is TGTGCCAGCAGCCCTGGGGGGATCAGGGCCACCGGGGAGCTGTTTTTT. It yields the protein CASSPGGIRATGELFF.

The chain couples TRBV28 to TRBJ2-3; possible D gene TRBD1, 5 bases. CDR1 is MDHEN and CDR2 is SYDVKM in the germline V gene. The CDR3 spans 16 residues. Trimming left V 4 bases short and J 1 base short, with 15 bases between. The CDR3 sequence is CASSSLRQFRTDTQYF. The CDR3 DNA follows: TGTGCCAGCAGTTCCTTACGACAGTTTCGCACAGATACGCAGTATTTT.

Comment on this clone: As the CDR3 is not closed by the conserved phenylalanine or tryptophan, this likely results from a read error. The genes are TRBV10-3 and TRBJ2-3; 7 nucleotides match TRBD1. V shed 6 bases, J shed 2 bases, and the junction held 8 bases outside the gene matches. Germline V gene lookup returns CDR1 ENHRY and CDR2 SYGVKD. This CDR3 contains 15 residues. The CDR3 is CAISEAGGHTDTQYL. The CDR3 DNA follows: TGTGCCATCAGCGAGGCAGGGGGACACACAGATACGCAGTATCTT.

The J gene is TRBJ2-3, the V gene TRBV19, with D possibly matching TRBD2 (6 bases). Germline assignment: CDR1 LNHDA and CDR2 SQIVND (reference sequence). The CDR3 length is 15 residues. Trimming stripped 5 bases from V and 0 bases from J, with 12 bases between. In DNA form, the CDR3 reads TGTGCCAGTAGTCTCAGCGGGCCCAGCACAGATACGCAGTATTTT. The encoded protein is CASSLSGPSTDTQYF.

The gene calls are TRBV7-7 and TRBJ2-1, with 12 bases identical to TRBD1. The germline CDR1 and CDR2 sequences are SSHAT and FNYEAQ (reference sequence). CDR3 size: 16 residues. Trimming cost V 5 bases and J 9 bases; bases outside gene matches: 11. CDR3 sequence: CASSGSRDRGPGEQFF. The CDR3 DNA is TGTGCCAGCAGCGGCTCCCGGGACAGGGGGCCGGGTGAGCAGTTCTTC.

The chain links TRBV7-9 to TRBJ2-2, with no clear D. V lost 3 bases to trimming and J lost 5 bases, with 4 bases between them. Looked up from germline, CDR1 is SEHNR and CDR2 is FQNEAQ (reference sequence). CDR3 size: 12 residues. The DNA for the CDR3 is TGTGCCAGCAGCTTCGCGACCGGGGAGCTGTTTTTT. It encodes CASSFATGELFF. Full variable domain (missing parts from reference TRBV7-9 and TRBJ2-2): DTGVSQNPRHKITKRGQNVTFRCDPISEHNRLYWYRQTLGQGPEFLTYFQNEAQLEKSRLLSDRFSAERPKGSFSTLEIQRTEQGDSAMYLCASSFATGELFFGEGSRLTVL.

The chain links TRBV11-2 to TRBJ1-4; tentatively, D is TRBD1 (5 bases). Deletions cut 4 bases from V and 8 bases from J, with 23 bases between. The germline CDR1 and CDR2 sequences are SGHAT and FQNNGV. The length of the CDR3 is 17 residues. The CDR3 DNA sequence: TGTGCCAGCAGCTCTAGCGTCTCATTGAGGGGAAACGAAAAACTGTTTTTT. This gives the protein CASSSSVSLRGNEKLFF.

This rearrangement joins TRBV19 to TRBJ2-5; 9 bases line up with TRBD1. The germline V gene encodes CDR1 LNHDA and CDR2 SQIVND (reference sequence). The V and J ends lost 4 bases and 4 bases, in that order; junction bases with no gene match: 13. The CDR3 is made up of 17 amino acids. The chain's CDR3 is CASSNPPTGGRRETQYF. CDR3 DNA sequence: TGTGCCAGTAGTAATCCCCCGACAGGGGGTCGGCGAGAGACCCAGTACTTC.

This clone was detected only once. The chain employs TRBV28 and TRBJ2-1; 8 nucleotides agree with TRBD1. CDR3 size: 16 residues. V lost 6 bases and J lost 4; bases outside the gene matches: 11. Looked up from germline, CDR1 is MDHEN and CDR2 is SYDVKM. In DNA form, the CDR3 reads TGTGCCAGCAGCGAAAGGACAGGGTTGAGGTACAATGAGCAGTTCTTC. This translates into CASSERTGLRYNEQFF.

The CDR3 sequence is CASSVRLAGGNEQYF. DNA for the CDR3: TGCGCCAGCAGCGTAAGACTAGCGGGAGGCAACGAGCAGTACTTC. The rearrangement uses TRBV5-1 and TRBJ2-7, with TRBD2 identical over 13 bases. CDR1 and CDR2 from the germline V gene are SGHRS and YFSETQ. CDR3 length equals 15 residues. J gave up 5 bases and V 4 bases, and 6 bases lay outside the gene matches.

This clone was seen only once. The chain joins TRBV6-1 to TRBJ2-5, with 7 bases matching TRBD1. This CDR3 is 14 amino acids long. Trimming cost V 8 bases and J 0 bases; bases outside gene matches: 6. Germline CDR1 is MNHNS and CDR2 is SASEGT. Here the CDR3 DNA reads TGTGCCAGCCTCGGGACAGCGTACCAAGAGACCCAGTACTTC. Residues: CASLGTAYQETQYF.

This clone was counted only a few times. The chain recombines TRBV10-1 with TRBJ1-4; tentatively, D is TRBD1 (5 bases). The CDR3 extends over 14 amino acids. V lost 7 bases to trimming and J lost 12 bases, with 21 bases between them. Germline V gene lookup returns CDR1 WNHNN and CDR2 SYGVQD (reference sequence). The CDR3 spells CASTGTIGGGELFF. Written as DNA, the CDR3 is TGCGCCAGCACCGGGACCATCGGTGGGGGGGAACTGTTTTTT.

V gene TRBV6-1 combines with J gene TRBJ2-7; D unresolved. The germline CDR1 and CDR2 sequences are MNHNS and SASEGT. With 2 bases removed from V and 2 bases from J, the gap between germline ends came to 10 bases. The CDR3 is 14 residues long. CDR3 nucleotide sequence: TGTGCCAGCAGTGAAAATCCGAACACCTACGAGCAGTACTTC. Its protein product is CASSENPNTYEQYF.

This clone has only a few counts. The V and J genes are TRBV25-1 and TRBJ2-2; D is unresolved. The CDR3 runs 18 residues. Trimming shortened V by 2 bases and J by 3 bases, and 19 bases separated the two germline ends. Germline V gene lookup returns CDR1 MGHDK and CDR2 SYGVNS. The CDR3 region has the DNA TGTGCCAGCAGTGAAGTTGGTGTCATCGGGTGGGACACCGGGGAGCTGTTTTTT. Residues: CASSEVGVIGWDTGELFF.

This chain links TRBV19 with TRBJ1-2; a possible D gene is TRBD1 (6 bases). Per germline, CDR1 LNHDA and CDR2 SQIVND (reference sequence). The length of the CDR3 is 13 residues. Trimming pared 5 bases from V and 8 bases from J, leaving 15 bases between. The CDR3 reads CASSWSGTNGYTF. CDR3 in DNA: TGTGCCAGTAGTTGGTCCGGGACAAACGGCTACACCTTC. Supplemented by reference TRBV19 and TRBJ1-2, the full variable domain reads DGGITQSPKYLFRKEGQNVTLSCEQNLNHDAMYWYRQDPGQGLRLIYYSQIVNDFQKGDIAEGYSVSREKKESFPLTVTSAQKNPTAFYLCASSWSGTNGYTFGSGTRLTVV.

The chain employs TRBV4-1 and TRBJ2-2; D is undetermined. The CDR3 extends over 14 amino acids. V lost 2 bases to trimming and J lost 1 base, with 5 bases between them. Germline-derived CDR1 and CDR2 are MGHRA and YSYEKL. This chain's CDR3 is CASSQFQNTGELFF. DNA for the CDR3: TGCGCCAGCAGCCAATTCCAGAACACCGGGGAGCTGTTTTTT.